Listed below are T cell receptor beta chains from one sample, sequenced in a study of early T cells in non-severe SARS-CoV-2 infection. TCRdb re-called the 5' RACE reads with MiXCR, one entry per CDR3 protein. The sample lists around 80,000 distinct CDR3 sequences; 10% were seen once. The sequencing used whole blood, collected at baseline. These receptors were collected from an adult who was a healthcare worker with PCR-confirmed SARS-CoV-2 infection or an uninfected control (not recorded which). The CDR3 runs from the conserved cysteine through the conserved F or W. The D gene is left open where the match is weak. A row's size may be missing; if present it is once, few, many or a size class.

V gene: TRBV5-4; J gene: TRBJ2-3; D gene: TRBD2; clone size: -; CDR3 DNA: TGTGCCAGCAGCTTGGAAGCGGGACGCACAGATACGCAGTATTTT; CDR3 protein: CASSLEAGRTDTQYF
V gene: TRBV7-8; J gene: TRBJ2-2; D gene: -; clone size: -; CDR3 DNA: TGTGCCAGCAGCCCCCGGACCCCGGGCGGGGAGCTGTTTTTT; CDR3 protein: CASSPRTPGGELFF
V gene: TRBV7-2; J gene: TRBJ1-4; D gene: -; clone size: -; CDR3 DNA: TGTGCCAGCAGCTTAGGGGGACGGGGATTTAATGAAAAACTGTTTTTT; CDR3 protein: CASSLGGRGFNEKLFF
V gene: TRBV19; J gene: TRBJ2-6; D gene: -; clone size: few; CDR3 DNA: TGTGCCAGTAGTCCGAGGACAGTAAGCTCTGGGGCCAACGTCCTGACTTTC; CDR3 protein: CASSPRTVSSGANVLTF
V gene: TRBV5-4; J gene: TRBJ1-6; D gene: -; clone size: few; CDR3 DNA: TGTGCCAGCAGCTTGGGACACAATTCACCCCTCCACTTT; CDR3 protein: CASSLGHNSPLHF
V gene: TRBV11-2; J gene: TRBJ2-6; D gene: -; clone size: -; CDR3 DNA: TGTGCCAGCAGCTTGAACAGGGCCGGGGCCAACGTCCTGACTTTC; CDR3 protein: CASSLNRAGANVLTF
V gene: TRBV28; J gene: TRBJ2-3; D gene: -; clone size: -; CDR3 DNA: TGTGCTAGCAGTTTACGGCAGGGGATTGGTACGCAGTATTTT; CDR3 protein: CASSLRQGIGTQYF
V gene: TRBV7-9; J gene: TRBJ1-1; D gene: -; clone size: many; CDR3 DNA: TGTGCCAGCAGCTTAGTTAGGTCAGAGCGACCACTTGTGAACACTGAAGCTTTCTTT; CDR3 protein: CASSLVRSERPLVNTEAFF
V gene: TRBV5-6; J gene: TRBJ2-1; D gene: -; clone size: few; CDR3 DNA: TGTGCCAGCAGCTGGACTGCCGCGCTCCTCTCCTACAATGAGCAGTTCTTC; CDR3 protein: CASSWTAALLSYNEQFF
V gene: TRBV2; J gene: TRBJ2-5; D gene: -; clone size: -; CDR3 DNA: TGTGCCAGCAGTGAGTCCCCTTGGACCCAGTACTTC; CDR3 protein: CASSESPWTQYF
V gene: TRBV30; J gene: TRBJ1-3; D gene: -; clone size: few; CDR3 DNA: TGTGCCTGGACCACAAGGGACACCATATATTTT; CDR3 protein: CAWTTRDTIYF
V gene: TRBV28; J gene: TRBJ2-7; D gene: TRBD2; clone size: -; CDR3 DNA: TGTGCCAGCAGTTGGGACTATTCCTACGAGCAGTACTTC; CDR3 protein: CASSWDYSYEQYF
V gene: TRBV12-3/TRBV12-4; J gene: TRBJ2-5; D gene: -; clone size: few; CDR3 DNA: TGTGCCAGCAGCCCCGCTTCGCAAGAGACCCAGTACTTC; CDR3 protein: CASSPASQETQYF
V gene: TRBV10-3; J gene: TRBJ1-5; D gene: -; clone size: -; CDR3 DNA: TGTGCCATCAGTGTATCCGGGTACAATCAGCCCCAGCATTTT; CDR3 protein: CAISVSGYNQPQHF
V gene: TRBV7-9; J gene: TRBJ1-3; D gene: -; clone size: -; CDR3 DNA: TGTGCCAGCAGCTTAGAGGGTTCTGGAAACACCATATATTTT; CDR3 protein: CASSLEGSGNTIYF
V gene: TRBV7-2; J gene: TRBJ1-6; D gene: -; clone size: -; CDR3 DNA: TGTGCCAGCAGCTTAGCATACGGCAATTCACCCCTCCACTTT; CDR3 protein: CASSLAYGNSPLHF
V gene: TRBV2; J gene: TRBJ2-1; D gene: -; clone size: -; CDR3 DNA: TGTGCCAGCACCAAAAACCCGGTAAACTCCTACAATGAGCAGTTCTTC; CDR3 protein: CASTKNPVNSYNEQFF
V gene: TRBV12-3/TRBV12-4; J gene: TRBJ2-1; D gene: -; clone size: few; CDR3 DNA: TGTGCCAGCAGTCCCCCCGGAGAAATGTACAATGAGCAGTTCTTC; CDR3 protein: CASSPPGEMYNEQFF
V gene: TRBV7-9; J gene: TRBJ2-3; D gene: TRBD2; clone size: -; CDR3 DNA: TGTGCCAGCAGCCCCTTTAGCGGGGGGATGGATACGCAGTATTTT; CDR3 protein: CASSPFSGGMDTQYF
V gene: TRBV5-1; J gene: TRBJ2-5; D gene: TRBD2; clone size: many; CDR3 DNA: TGCGCCAGCAGCCCCCGACTAGCGGGAAGTAGGACACAAGAGACCCAGTACTTC; CDR3 protein: CASSPRLAGSRTQETQYF
V gene: TRBV7-9; J gene: TRBJ2-1; D gene: TRBD1; clone size: few; CDR3 DNA: TGTGCCAGCAGCCGGGACAGTGGGCCATACAATGAGCAGTTCTTC; CDR3 protein: CASSRDSGPYNEQFF
V gene: TRBV20-1; J gene: TRBJ2-5; D gene: -; clone size: few; CDR3 DNA: TGCAGTGCTACTAGCGTCGGCGGGGAGACCCAGTACTTC; CDR3 protein: CSATSVGGETQYF
V gene: TRBV27; J gene: TRBJ2-3; D gene: TRBD2; clone size: -; CDR3 DNA: TGTGCCAGCAGGACGGGGGGGGGCACAGATACGCAGTATTTT; CDR3 protein: CASRTGGGTDTQYF
V gene: TRBV12-3/TRBV12-4; J gene: TRBJ2-6; D gene: -; clone size: many; CDR3 DNA: TGTGCCAGCAAAGCCCTAAACTCTGGGGCCAACGTCCTGACTTTC; CDR3 protein: CASKALNSGANVLTF
V gene: TRBV6-5; J gene: TRBJ2-7; D gene: -; clone size: few; CDR3 DNA: TGTGCCAGCAGCCGAAGCGCGATGTCAGGATCCCCGGGGGAGCAGTACTTC; CDR3 protein: CASSRSAMSGSPGEQYF
V gene: TRBV20-1; J gene: TRBJ2-7; D gene: -; clone size: few; CDR3 DNA: TGCAGTGCTAGCAGGCTAGGTTTCGAGCAGTACTTC; CDR3 protein: CSASRLGFEQYF
V gene: TRBV7-8; J gene: TRBJ2-3; D gene: -; clone size: once; CDR3 DNA: TGTGCCAGCAGCCATCCGCCACAGGGAGGAGTAGATACGCAGTATTTT; CDR3 protein: CASSHPPQGGVDTQYF
V gene: TRBV6-1; J gene: TRBJ2-2; D gene: -; clone size: few; CDR3 DNA: TGTGCCAGCAGTGAAGCACGGATAACCGGGGAGCTGTTTTTT; CDR3 protein: CASSEARITGELFF
V gene: TRBV4-1; J gene: TRBJ2-7; D gene: TRBD2; clone size: few; CDR3 DNA: TGCGCCAGCAGCCAAGGGGCGGGAGGGCCCTACGAGCAGTACTTC; CDR3 protein: CASSQGAGGPYEQYF
V gene: TRBV20-1; J gene: TRBJ1-3; D gene: -; clone size: few; CDR3 DNA: TGCAGTGCGGCTCGAGAGGGCTCTGGAAACACCATATATTTT; CDR3 protein: CSAAREGSGNTIYF
V gene: TRBV5-1; J gene: TRBJ1-1; D gene: -; clone size: -; CDR3 DNA: TGCGCCAGCAGCTTGAATGTGGGGAACACTGAAGCTTTCTTT; CDR3 protein: CASSLNVGNTEAFF
V gene: TRBV24-1; J gene: TRBJ2-1; D gene: TRBD1; clone size: many; CDR3 DNA: TGTGCCACCACACCAGATCCTATTCCCCCGGACAGGGACAATGAGCAGTTCTTC; CDR3 protein: CATTPDPIPPDRDNEQFF
V gene: TRBV5-5; J gene: TRBJ1-1; D gene: -; clone size: -; CDR3 DNA: TGTGCCAGCAGCTTGGCCATTACAGGGACCCCTTCCAGCACTGAAGCTTTCTTT; CDR3 protein: CASSLAITGTPSSTEAFF
V gene: TRBV12-3/TRBV12-4; J gene: TRBJ2-6; D gene: -; clone size: many; CDR3 DNA: TGTGCCAGCAGTTCTGTTCCCGCGGGAGGGGCCAACGTCCTGACTTTC; CDR3 protein: CASSSVPAGGANVLTF
V gene: TRBV19; J gene: TRBJ2-3; D gene: TRBD2; clone size: few; CDR3 DNA: TGTGCCAGTAGTCGACTAGCGGGAGGGGCAGATACGCAGTATTTT; CDR3 protein: CASSRLAGGADTQYF
V gene: TRBV5-1; J gene: TRBJ1-2; D gene: -; clone size: -; CDR3 DNA: TGCGCCAGCCGGACAGTTCCTAACTATGGCTACACCTTC; CDR3 protein: CASRTVPNYGYTF
V gene: TRBV5-1; J gene: TRBJ2-2; D gene: -; clone size: -; CDR3 DNA: TGCGCCAGCAGCTTGAGCGTTAACACCGGGGAGCTGTTTTTT; CDR3 protein: CASSLSVNTGELFF
V gene: TRBV6-1; J gene: TRBJ2-1; D gene: -; clone size: many; CDR3 DNA: TGTGCCAGCAGTGAGCGGGACGGAGGGTACAATGAGCAGTTCTTC; CDR3 protein: CASSERDGGYNEQFF
V gene: TRBV7-3; J gene: TRBJ1-2; D gene: TRBD1; clone size: -; CDR3 DNA: TGTGCCAGCAGCTCGACAGGGGAGGCTGGCTACACCTTC; CDR3 protein: CASSSTGEAGYTF
V gene: TRBV10-3; J gene: TRBJ2-1; D gene: TRBD2; clone size: -; CDR3 DNA: TGTGCCATCAGCCCAGCGGGAGTCTCCTACAATGAGCAGTTCTTC; CDR3 protein: CAISPAGVSYNEQFF
V gene: TRBV19; J gene: TRBJ2-2; D gene: TRBD2; clone size: -; CDR3 DNA: TGTGCCAGTAGTATACCCCGAGGGAGCGGGGCCGGGGAGCTGTTTTTT; CDR3 protein: CASSIPRGSGAGELFF
V gene: TRBV7-9; J gene: TRBJ2-7; D gene: -; clone size: few; CDR3 DNA: TGTGCCAGCAGCCCTACAGGAGCGGACGAGCAGTACTTC; CDR3 protein: CASSPTGADEQYF
V gene: TRBV19; J gene: TRBJ2-3; D gene: -; clone size: many; CDR3 DNA: TGTGCCAGTAGTAGACTAGGGCTTGACACAGATACGCAGTATTTT; CDR3 protein: CASSRLGLDTDTQYF
V gene: TRBV27; J gene: TRBJ2-7; D gene: TRBD1; clone size: -; CDR3 DNA: TGTGCCAGCAGTTTCGGACAGGGGATTTCCTACGAGCAGTACTTC; CDR3 protein: CASSFGQGISYEQYF
V gene: TRBV20-1; J gene: TRBJ1-4; D gene: -; clone size: many; CDR3 DNA: TGCAGTGCTAGGGTACAGGTGTTGTCGGAAAAACTGTTTTTT; CDR3 protein: CSARVQVLSEKLFF
V gene: TRBV20-1; J gene: TRBJ1-1; D gene: -; clone size: many; CDR3 DNA: TGCAGTGCCAACCAAATAGAAGCTTTCTTT; CDR3 protein: CSANQIEAFF
V gene: TRBV10-3; J gene: TRBJ2-7; D gene: TRBD1; clone size: few; CDR3 DNA: TGTGCCATCAGTAGACAGGGCTATACCTACGAGCAGTACTTC; CDR3 protein: CAISRQGYTYEQYF